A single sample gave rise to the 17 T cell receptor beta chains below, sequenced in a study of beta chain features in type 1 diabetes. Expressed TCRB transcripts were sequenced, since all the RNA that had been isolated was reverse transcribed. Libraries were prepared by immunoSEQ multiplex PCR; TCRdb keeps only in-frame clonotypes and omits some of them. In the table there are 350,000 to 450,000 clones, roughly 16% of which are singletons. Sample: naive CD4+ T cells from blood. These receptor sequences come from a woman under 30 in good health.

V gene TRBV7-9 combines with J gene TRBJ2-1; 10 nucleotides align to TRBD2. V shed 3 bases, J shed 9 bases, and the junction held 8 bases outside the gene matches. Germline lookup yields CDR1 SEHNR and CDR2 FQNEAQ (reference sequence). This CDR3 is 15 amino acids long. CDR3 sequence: CASSFEASGSIEQFF. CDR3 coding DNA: TGTGCCAGCAGCTTCGAAGCTAGCGGGAGTATTGAGCAGTTCTTC.

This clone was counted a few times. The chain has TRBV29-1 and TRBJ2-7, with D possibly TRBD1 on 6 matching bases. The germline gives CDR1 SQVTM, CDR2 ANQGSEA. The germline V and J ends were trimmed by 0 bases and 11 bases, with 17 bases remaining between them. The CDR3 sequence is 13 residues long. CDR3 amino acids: CSVEDFRGQKKYF. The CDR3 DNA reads TGCAGCGTTGAAGATTTCCGCGGACAGAAAAAGTACTTC.

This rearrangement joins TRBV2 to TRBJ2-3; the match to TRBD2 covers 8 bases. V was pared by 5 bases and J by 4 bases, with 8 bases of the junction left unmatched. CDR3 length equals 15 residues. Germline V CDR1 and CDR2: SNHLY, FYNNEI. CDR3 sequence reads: CASSRISGTPDTQYF. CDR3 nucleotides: TGTGCCAGCAGTAGAATTAGCGGGACGCCAGATACGCAGTATTTT.

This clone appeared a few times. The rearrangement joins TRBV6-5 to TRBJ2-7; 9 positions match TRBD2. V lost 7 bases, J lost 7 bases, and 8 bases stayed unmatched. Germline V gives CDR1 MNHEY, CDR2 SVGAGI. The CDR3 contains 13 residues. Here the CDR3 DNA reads TGTGCCAGCATGACTAGCGGACTTGAAGAGCAGTACTTC. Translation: CASMTSGLEEQYF.

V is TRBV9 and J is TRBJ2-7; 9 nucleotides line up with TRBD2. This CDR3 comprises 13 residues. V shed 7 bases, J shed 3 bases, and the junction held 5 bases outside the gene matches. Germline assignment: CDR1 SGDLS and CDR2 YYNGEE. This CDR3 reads CASVREGGYEQYF. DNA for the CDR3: TGTGCCAGCGTGCGGGAGGGCGGCTACGAGCAGTACTTC. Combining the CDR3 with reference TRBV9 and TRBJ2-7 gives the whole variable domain DSGVTQTPKHLITATGQRVTLRCSPRSGDLSVYWYQQSLDQGLQFLIQYYNGEERAKGNILERFSAQQFPDLHSELNLSSLELGDSALYFCASVREGGYEQYFGPGTRLTVT.

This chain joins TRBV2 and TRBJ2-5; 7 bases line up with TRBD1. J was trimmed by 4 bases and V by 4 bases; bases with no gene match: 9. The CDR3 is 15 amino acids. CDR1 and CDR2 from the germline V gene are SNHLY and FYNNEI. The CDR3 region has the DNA TGTGCCAGCAGTGCAGACAGGGCAGGGAGAGAGACCCAGTACTTC. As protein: CASSADRAGRETQYF.

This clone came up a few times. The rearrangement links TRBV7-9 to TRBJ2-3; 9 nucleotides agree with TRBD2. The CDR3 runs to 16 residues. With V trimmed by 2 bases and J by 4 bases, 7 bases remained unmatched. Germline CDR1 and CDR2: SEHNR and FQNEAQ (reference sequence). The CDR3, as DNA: TGTGCCAGCAGCTTAAGAGGTAGCGGGAGCGCAGATACGCAGTATTTT. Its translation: CASSLRGSGSADTQYF.

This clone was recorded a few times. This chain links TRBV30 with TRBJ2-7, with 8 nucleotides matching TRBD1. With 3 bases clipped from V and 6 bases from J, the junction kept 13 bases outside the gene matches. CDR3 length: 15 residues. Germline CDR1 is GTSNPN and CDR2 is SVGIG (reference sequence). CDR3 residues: CAWRVLAGGSSEQYF. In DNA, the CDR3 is TGTGCCTGGAGGGTCTTGGCAGGGGGCTCATCCGAGCAGTACTTC.

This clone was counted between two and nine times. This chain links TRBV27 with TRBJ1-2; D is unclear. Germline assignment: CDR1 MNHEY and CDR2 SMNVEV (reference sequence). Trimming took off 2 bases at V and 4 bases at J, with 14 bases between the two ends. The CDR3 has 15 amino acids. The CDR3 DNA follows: TGTGCCAGCAGTTTAGAGGGCAGGACCCCCTATGGCTACACCTTC. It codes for CASSLEGRTPYGYTF.

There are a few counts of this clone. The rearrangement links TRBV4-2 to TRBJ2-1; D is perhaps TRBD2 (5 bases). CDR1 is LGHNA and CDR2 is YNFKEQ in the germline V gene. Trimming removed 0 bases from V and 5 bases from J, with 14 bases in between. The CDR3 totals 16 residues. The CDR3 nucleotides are TGTGCCAGCAGCCAAGATCAAGCGGTTCGACACAATGAGCAGTTCTTC. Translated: CASSQDQAVRHNEQFF.

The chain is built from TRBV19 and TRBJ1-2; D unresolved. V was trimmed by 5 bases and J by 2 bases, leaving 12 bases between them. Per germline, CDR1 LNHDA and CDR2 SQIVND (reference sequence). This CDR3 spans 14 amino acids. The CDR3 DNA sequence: TGTGCCAGTAGTTCCCCGCCGGGGAACTATGGCTACACCTTC. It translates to CASSSPPGNYGYTF.

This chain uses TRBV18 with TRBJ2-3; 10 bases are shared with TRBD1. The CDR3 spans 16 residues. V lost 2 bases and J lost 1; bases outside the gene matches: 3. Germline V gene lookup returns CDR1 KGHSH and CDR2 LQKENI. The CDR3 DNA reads TGTGCCAGCTCACCAGACAGGGGGCGCGGCACAGATACGCAGTATTTT. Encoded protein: CASSPDRGRGTDTQYF.

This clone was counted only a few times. CDR3 residues: CASRFTSGTYNEQFF. The DNA of the CDR3 is TGTGCCAGCAGGTTTACTAGCGGAACCTACAATGAGCAGTTCTTC. The chain links TRBV5-6 to TRBJ2-1; 8 nucleotides line up with TRBD2. Germline CDR1 is SGHDT and CDR2 is YYEEEE. The V segment lost 5 bases and the J segment 2 bases; nucleotides outside the gene matches: 6. The CDR3 is 15 residues long.

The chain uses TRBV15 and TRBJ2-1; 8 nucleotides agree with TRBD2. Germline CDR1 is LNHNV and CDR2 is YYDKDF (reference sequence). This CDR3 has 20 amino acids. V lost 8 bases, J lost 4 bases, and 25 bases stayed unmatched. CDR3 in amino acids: CATRREIRGSAGELYNEQFF. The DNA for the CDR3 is TGTGCCACCCGCCGTGAGATCCGGGGATCAGCGGGAGAGCTTTACAATGAGCAGTTCTTC.

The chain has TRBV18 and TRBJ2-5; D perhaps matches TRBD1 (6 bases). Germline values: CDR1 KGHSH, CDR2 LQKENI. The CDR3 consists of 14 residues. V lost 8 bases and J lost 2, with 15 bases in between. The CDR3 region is CASTRDTDQETQYF. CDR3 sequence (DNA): TGTGCCAGCACCCGGGACACCGATCAAGAGACCCAGTACTTC.

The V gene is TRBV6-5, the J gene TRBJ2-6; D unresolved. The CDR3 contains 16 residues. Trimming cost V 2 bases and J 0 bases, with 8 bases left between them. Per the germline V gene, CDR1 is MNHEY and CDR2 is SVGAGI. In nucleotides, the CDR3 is TGTGCCAGCAGTTACCAACTGATCTCTGGGGCCAACGTCCTGACTTTC. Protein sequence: CASSYQLISGANVLTF.

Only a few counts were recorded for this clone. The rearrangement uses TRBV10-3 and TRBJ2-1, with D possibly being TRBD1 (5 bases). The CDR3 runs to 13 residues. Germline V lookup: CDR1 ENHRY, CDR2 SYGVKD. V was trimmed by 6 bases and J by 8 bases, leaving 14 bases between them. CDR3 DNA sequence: TGTGCCATCAGGGGTGTGGGGCTTTATGAGCAGTTCTTC. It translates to CAIRGVGLYEQFF.